This entry concerns a single TCR beta chain. There is no known antigen for this receptor. No base-level quality is on record; no much larger clone is a single base apart. These data are taken from a study of stem cell transplantation in POMP-related autoinflammatory disease (dated by TCRdb to the early 2020s). Looking at the study overall: It was hypothesized that MHC class I-dependent CD8+ T-cell differentiation and positive selection are impaired by defective thymoproteasomes, resulting in skewing of the TRB repertoire. Prior to transplant, the patients had CD4+ naive T-cell skewing, low CD8+ T-cell proportions, and decreased T-cell cytokine secretion. To find out how POMP deficiency affects T-cell receptor beta repertoire diversity and CDR3 characteristics, high-throughput TRB sequencing was used. Points the paper makes about the study in general: A trend toward lower TRB diversity and higher clonality was observed in PRAID patients across all analyzed T-cell subsets. PRAID patients showed a restricted number of unique TRB V-J gene pairings. Statistical significance for the trend toward lower diversity and increased clonality in PRAID patients was reached only for regulatory T cells.

The time point label on this specimen signifies: before hematopoietic stem cell transplant. PRAID featured prominent immunodeficiency alongside autoinflammation. T-cell subsets (conventional T cells, CD8+ T cells, regulatory T cells, T follicular helper cells) were sorted before TRB sequencing. Taken from the germline V gene, the CDR1 and CDR2 loops are MNHNS and SASEGT. V gives up 7 bases and J gives up 4 bases, and the segment between their germline ends measures 16 bases. The CDR3 runs 14 amino acids, cysteine and phenylalanine included. The entry retains the CDR3 DNA only, 42 bases that are in frame from base 1. The library was produced with the immunoSEQ multiplex PCR assay. On the authors' methods: Shannon entropy, which takes clonal size distribution into account, was used to quantify repertoire diversity. Clonotype distribution inequality was measured with the Gini-Simpson index (Simpson_1-D). TCRdb re-hosts the immuneACCESS table, in-frame sequences only. Its copies lack some clones; in the studies checked, an unresolved V gene accounts for under half of them, and the cause for the rest is not known. V and J calls plus clone size are reproduced from that table; the DNA served to infer D and trimming. The sample table holds roughly 32,000 clones, of which approximately 86% were seen once. Jointly, the top ten make up more than 0.55% of the sample.

The receptor chain draws on TRBV6-1 and TRBJ1-1; TRBD1 is a weak D gene call, 5 bases matching. This specimen consisted of CD4+ T cells from PBMCs, obtained before stem cell transplantation. This TCR was recovered from a human donor with POMP-related autoinflammation and immune dysregulation (PRAID). The CDR3 protein is CASKRTAGGTEAFF. The nucleotides are TGTGCCAGCAAGAGGACGGCCGGGGGCACTGAAGCTTTCTTT.